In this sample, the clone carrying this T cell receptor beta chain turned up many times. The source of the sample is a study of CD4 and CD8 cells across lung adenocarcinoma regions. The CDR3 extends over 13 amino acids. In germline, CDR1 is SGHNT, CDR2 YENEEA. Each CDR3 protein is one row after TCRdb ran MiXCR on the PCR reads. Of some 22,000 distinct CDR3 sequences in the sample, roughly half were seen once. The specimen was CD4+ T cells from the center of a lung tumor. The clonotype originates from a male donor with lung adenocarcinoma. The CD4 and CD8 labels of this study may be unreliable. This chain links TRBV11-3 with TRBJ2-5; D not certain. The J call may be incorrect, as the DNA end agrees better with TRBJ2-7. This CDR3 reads CASSLYYGDEQYF. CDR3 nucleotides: TGTGCCAGCAGCTTATATTACGGTGACGAGCAGTACTTC.